These 28 T cell receptor beta chains share one sample of origin, sequenced in a study of patients and donors after allogeneic stem cell transplantation. MiXCR was run by TCRdb on the RT-PCR reads, yielding one entry per CDR3 protein. The sample lists about 150,000 distinct CDR3 sequences, approximately 24% occurring once. The sequencing input was blood, either unsorted or a sorted T cell fraction (not recorded which). These receptors came from a human donor who was either an allogeneic HSCT recipient or a stem cell or donor lymphocyte infusion donor (not recorded which). It is not recorded whose cells these are; they may come from a transplant donor.

This clonotype was detected a few times. The CDR3 here is CASSPYGSSYEQYF. The CDR3 DNA is TGTGCCAGCAGTCCCTACGGGAGCTCCTACGAGCAGTACTTC. This chain uses TRBV12-3 or TRBV12-4 with TRBJ2-7; TRBD2 is a possible D gene (6 bases). The V gene lost 5 bases and the J gene lost 0 bases, with 11 bases spanning the gap. The CDR3 is 14 residues long.

The chain carries TRBV6-5 and TRBJ2-7; 12 nucleotides agree with TRBD2. Germline V gene data show CDR1 as MNHEY and CDR2 as SVGAGI. CDR3 length: 14 amino acids. The V gene end was trimmed by 5 bases and the J gene end by 3 bases; junction bases not matched to a gene: 2. CDR3 sequence: CASSPLAGGYEQYF. The DNA of the CDR3 is TGTGCCAGCAGTCCACTAGCGGGGGGCTACGAGCAGTACTTC.

CDR3 sequence reads: CSACSGRAYEQYF. The DNA for the CDR3 is TGCAGTGCTTGTAGCGGGAGGGCCTACGAGCAGTACTTC. The chain carries TRBV20-1 and TRBJ2-7; 11 bases line up with TRBD2. The V gene end was trimmed by 5 bases and the J gene end by 2 bases; junction bases not matched to a gene: 2. CDR3 length: 13 amino acids. Germline loops: CDR1 DFQATT, CDR2 SNEGSKA (reference sequence).

V and J are TRBV5-1 and TRBJ2-7; no firm D call. CDR3 length: 13 residues. The V and J ends lost 4 bases and 8 bases respectively, with 16 bases between them. Germline V lookup: CDR1 SGHRS, CDR2 YFSETQ. CDR3 residues: CASSPSALLQQYF. The CDR3 DNA sequence: TGCGCCAGCAGCCCCAGCGCTCTGCTCCAGCAGTACTTC.

The chain has TRBV7-2 and TRBJ1-2, with a possible D match to TRBD1 (5 bases). The CDR3 is 13 amino acids. Germline V lookup: CDR1 SGHTA, CDR2 FQGNSA. Trimming stripped 4 bases from V and 4 bases from J, with 10 bases between. The CDR3 protein is CASSSDSLYGYTF. CDR3 nucleotide sequence: TGTGCCAGCAGCTCCGACAGCCTCTATGGCTACACCTTC.

This rearrangement joins TRBV12-3 or TRBV12-4 to TRBJ2-5; D remains ambiguous. V lost 6 bases to trimming and J lost 4 bases, with 12 bases between them. The CDR3 is 13 residues long. The CDR3 DNA reads TGTGCCAGCAGCCCTACGTTCGTAGAGACCCAGTACTTC. Translated: CASSPTFVETQYF.

This clonotype appeared a few times. The chain links TRBV12-3 or TRBV12-4 to TRBJ2-2; D perhaps matches TRBD1 (6 bases). This CDR3 is 15 amino acids long. The V end lost 6 bases, the J end lost 0 bases, and 11 bases lay between the germline ends. CDR3 sequence reads: CASRAQGTNTGELFF. CDR3 sequence (DNA): TGTGCCAGCAGGGCTCAGGGGACGAACACCGGGGAGCTGTTTTTT.

This clonotype has a handful of counts. CDR3 sequence reads: CSVGNRAANYGYTF. DNA of the CDR3: TGCAGCGTGGGTAATAGGGCAGCTAACTATGGCTACACCTTC. The genes are TRBV29-1 and TRBJ1-2; no clear D gene. The CDR3 loop spans 14 amino acids. Germline CDR1 and CDR2: SQVTM and ANQGSEA. Trimming removed 6 bases at V and 0 bases at J, with 14 bases between.

This clonotype was seen ten or more times. The chain links TRBV29-1 to TRBJ1-1; D unresolved. The germline V gene has CDR1 SQVTM and CDR2 ANQGSEA. The CDR3 length is 16 residues. Deletions cut 0 bases from V and 5 bases from J, with 19 bases between. DNA of the CDR3: TGCAGCGTTGAAGAGAGATCAGGTCTGAGGAGAACTGAAGCTTTCTTT. Translated: CSVEERSGLRRTEAFF.

The chain recombines TRBV4-2 with TRBJ1-2, with 10 nucleotides matching TRBD1. V lost 0 bases and J lost 5; bases outside the gene matches: 3. The V gene's germline CDR1 is LGHNA and CDR2 YNFKEQ. This CDR3 is built from 15 residues. The CDR3 region is CASSQERDRGYGYTF. CDR3 coding DNA: TGTGCCAGCAGCCAAGAAAGGGACAGGGGATATGGCTACACCTTC.

The V call is TRBV5-1, the J call TRBJ2-3, with TRBD1 as a possible D gene (5 bases). The germline V gene has CDR1 SGHRS and CDR2 YFSETQ. The germline V and J ends were trimmed by 2 bases and 1 base, with 8 bases remaining between them. The CDR3 has 14 amino acids. CDR3 sequence reads: CASSFDSRTDTQYF. In DNA form, the CDR3 reads TGCGCCAGCAGCTTTGACAGCCGCACAGATACGCAGTATTTT.

The table lists this clonotype with a few counts. The rearrangement uses TRBV19 and TRBJ1-5, with D possibly matching TRBD1 (5 bases). Trimming left V 3 bases short and J 6 bases short, with 21 bases between. Germline V CDR1 and CDR2: LNHDA, SQIVND (reference sequence). The CDR3 covers 17 residues. CDR3 in amino acids: CASSISPSGGRAQPQHF. In DNA form, the CDR3 reads TGTGCCAGTAGTATTTCTCCGAGTGGAGGCAGGGCTCAGCCCCAGCATTTT. The entire variable domain, with the rest obtained from reference TRBV19 and TRBJ1-5, is as follows: DGGITQSPKYLFRKEGQNVTLSCEQNLNHDAMYWYRQDPGQGLRLIYYSQIVNDFQKGDIAEGYSVSREKKESFPLTVTSAQKNPTAFYLCASSISPSGGRAQPQHFGDGTRLSIL.

This clonotype was observed a handful of times. The J gene is TRBJ2-7, the V gene TRBV10-3, with D maybe TRBD1 (5 bases). Per germline, CDR1 ENHRY and CDR2 SYGVKD. The CDR3 runs 13 residues. V was cut by 6 bases and J by 5 bases, with 14 bases left in between. The CDR3, as DNA: TGTGCCATCAGAGGGGTCCCGGCGAACGAGCAGTACTTC. As protein: CAIRGVPANEQYF.

The chain carries TRBV6-2 or TRBV6-3 and TRBJ2-5, with TRBD2 as a possible D gene (6 bases). The CDR3 has 14 amino acids. V was trimmed by 5 bases and J by 5 bases, leaving 15 bases between them. The germline CDR1 and CDR2 sequences are MNHEY and SVGEGT. CDR3 residues: CASSPRTMQETQYF. The CDR3 DNA follows: TGTGCCAGCAGTCCCAGGACTATGCAGGAGACCCAGTACTTC.

V and J are TRBV20-1 and TRBJ2-7, with 8 nucleotides matching TRBD2. The CDR3 loop spans 13 amino acids. Trimming at V came to 5 bases and at J to 2 bases, leaving 5 bases not matched to a gene. Germline V gene sequence: CDR1 DFQATT, CDR2 SNEGSKA (reference sequence). The CDR3 reads CSARSGITYEQYF. DNA for the CDR3: TGCAGTGCTCGTAGCGGGATCACCTACGAGCAGTACTTC.

Ten or more counts support this clonotype. The chain couples TRBV20-1 to TRBJ2-1; unclear D gene. Germline loops: CDR1 DFQATT, CDR2 SNEGSKA (reference sequence). The CDR3 is made up of 12 amino acids. V was pared by 0 bases and J by 6 bases, with 6 bases between. The CDR3, as DNA: TGCAGTGCTAGAGAAAGTGTCAATGAGCAGTTCTTC. This codes for CSARESVNEQFF.

This chain connects TRBV4-3 to TRBJ2-7, with 7 bases fitting TRBD1. The CDR3 covers 14 residues. Trimming cost V 5 bases and J 3 bases; bases outside gene matches: 7. CDR1 is LGHNA, CDR2 YSLEER, per germline. The CDR3 DNA sequence: TGCGCCAGCAGCAGCAGGGCAGGGGGCTACGAGCAGTACTTC. Residues: CASSSRAGGYEQYF.

This clonotype appeared a few times. The gene calls are TRBV19 and TRBJ2-1; 10 nucleotides align to TRBD2. V lost 3 bases to trimming and J lost 3 bases; unmatched junction nucleotides: 5. Germline values: CDR1 LNHDA, CDR2 SQIVND (reference sequence). The length of the CDR3 is 16 residues. DNA for the CDR3: TGTGCCAGTAGTATGAGTAGCGGGGGGTTCTACAATGAGCAGTTCTTC. This codes for CASSMSSGGFYNEQFF.

The chain couples TRBV5-1 to TRBJ2-1; 7 bases match TRBD1. This CDR3 has 15 residues. Germline CDR1 reads SGHRS; CDR2 reads YFSETQ. Trimming took 4 bases from V and 4 from J; bases not matched to a gene: 8. The DNA for the CDR3 is TGCGCCAGCAGCCTAGGGGACAGCAAGTACAATGAGCAGTTCTTC. It translates to CASSLGDSKYNEQFF.

In this sample, this clonotype turned up once. The V gene is TRBV5-5, the J gene TRBJ2-3; TRBD2 might be the D (6 bases). CDR1 is SGHKS, CDR2 YYEKEE, per germline (reference sequence). CDR3 length equals 16 residues. With 4 bases removed from V and 5 bases from J, the gap between germline ends came to 20 bases. The CDR3 DNA sequence: TGTGCCAGCAGCGTAACCGGGACTCCACGGGGAGATACGCAGTATTTT. Protein: CASSVTGTPRGDTQYF.

V and J are TRBV5-1 and TRBJ2-7; no clear D. Germline V lookup: CDR1 SGHRS, CDR2 YFSETQ. Trimming removed 4 bases from V and 2 bases from J, with 16 bases in between. This CDR3 has 15 amino acids. The CDR3 is CASSLLMARTYEQYF. The CDR3 region has the DNA TGCGCCAGCAGCCTATTGATGGCGAGAACCTACGAGCAGTACTTC.

V and J are TRBV19 and TRBJ1-6; TRBD1 agrees at 8 bases. The CDR3 totals 14 residues. Germline loops: CDR1 LNHDA, CDR2 SQIVND (reference sequence). J lost 14 bases, V lost 6 bases, and 12 bases had no gene match. Written as DNA, the CDR3 is TGTGCCAGTAGCTCGACAGGGGTGAGGTCGTCCCTCCACTTT. Translated: CASSSTGVRSSLHF.

This clonotype has a handful of counts. This sequence joins TRBV5-1 and TRBJ2-5; D perhaps matches TRBD2 (5 bases). The V gene lost 4 bases and the J gene lost 2 bases, with 9 bases spanning the gap. Germline V gene data show CDR1 as SGHRS and CDR2 as YFSETQ. This CDR3 is 13 amino acids long. The CDR3 DNA reads TGCGCCAGCAGCCGCGGACTTCAAGAGACCCAGTACTTC. Translated, it gives CASSRGLQETQYF. The full variable domain, rest sourced from reference TRBV5-1 and TRBJ2-5, is KAGVTQTPRYLIKTRGQQVTLSCSPISGHRSVSWYQQTPGQGLQFLFEYFSETQRNKGNFPGRFSGRQFSNSRSEMNVSTLELGDSALYLCASSRGLQETQYFGPGTRLLVL.

V gene TRBV10-3 combines with J gene TRBJ1-4; no clear D. Germline CDR1 ENHRY, CDR2 SYGVKD. Trimming cost V 0 bases and J 5 bases, with 19 bases left between them. CDR3 length: 18 amino acids. CDR3 residues: CAISESNATEGMNEKLFF. The CDR3 DNA sequence: TGTGCCATCAGTGAGTCGAATGCGACCGAAGGAATGAATGAAAAACTGTTTTTT.

The chain recombines TRBV21-1 with TRBJ1-1; TRBD1 is the table's D call, not checked against the DNA. TRBV21-1 is termed a pseudogene. The CDR3 extends over 15 amino acids. In nucleotides, the CDR3 is TGTGCCAGCAGTTGGGTGACAGCTCAGAACACTGAAGCTTTCTTT. Translated: CASSWVTAQNTEAFF.

This clonotype came up a few times. The rearrangement joins TRBV7-8 to TRBJ1-3; D possibly corresponds to TRBD1 (5 bases). V was cut by 5 bases and J by 0 bases, with 20 bases left in between. The length of the CDR3 is 18 residues. CDR1 is SGHVS and CDR2 is FQNEAQ in the germline V gene. The CDR3 spells CASSASSLGRNSGNTIYF. As DNA, the CDR3 is TGTGCCAGCAGCGCATCAAGTTTGGGACGGAACTCTGGAAACACCATATATTTT.

This clonotype has a handful of counts. For the CDR3, the DNA is TGTGCCAGCAGTGATACAGGGAGAGCCTATGGCTACACCTTC. It is translated as CASSDTGRAYGYTF. The chain employs TRBV25-1 and TRBJ1-2, with D perhaps TRBD1 (6 bases). The CDR3 runs 14 residues. Germline-derived CDR1 and CDR2 are MGHDK and SYGVNS. Deletions cut 3 bases from V and 4 bases from J, with 12 bases between.

The J gene is TRBJ2-7, the V gene TRBV5-1; 13 bases fit TRBD2. J lost 3 bases, V lost 5 bases, and 2 bases had no gene match. Looked up from germline, CDR1 is SGHRS and CDR2 is YFSETQ. CDR3 length equals 14 residues. CDR3 amino acids: CASSTSGRVYEQYF. CDR3 DNA sequence: TGCGCCAGCAGTACTAGCGGGAGGGTCTACGAGCAGTACTTC.